One sample yielded the 18 T cell receptor beta chains listed below, sequenced in a study of CXCR3-negative and CXCR3-positive naive CD8 T cells. The study's findings and limits: In CXCR3-positive naive cells, the TRB CDR3s were more hydrophobic than in CXCR3-negative naive cells.

The TRB cDNA libraries were prepared by 5' RACE with UMI labels. Each CDR3 protein gets one entry in TCRdb, which reprocessed the 5' RACE reads and gives no DNA. The data include 85,000 to 130,000 distinct CDR3 sequences; the top ten clones carry roughly 0.38%. Their recognized antigens are unknown. Sequencing was performed on naive CXCR3+ CD8+ T cells from blood. Subset of the sample: CD45RO-CCR7+CD27+CD95- naive CD8+ T cells expressing CXCR3 (TNR3+). Receptors originate from a human donor in good health. Some clones in this sample may be carry-over from other donors' samples.

V usage is TRBV7-3 and J usage is TRBJ2-1; the D call from TCRdb, TRBD2, cannot be confirmed without DNA. The CDR3 covers 15 residues. The germline CDR1 and CDR2 sequences are SGHTA and FQGTGA. The CDR3 loop reads CASSLSGSTGNEQFF.

The CDR3: CASSHSLDPTDTQYF. The chain joins TRBV7-6 to TRBJ2-3. This CDR3 has 15 residues. CDR1 SGHVS and CDR2 FNYEAQ come from the germline V gene.

The CDR3 region is CASSLWVRTYNEQFF. The chain is built from TRBV5-6 and TRBJ2-1. Germline lookup yields CDR1 SGHDT and CDR2 YYEEEE. The CDR3 contains 15 residues.

This chain links TRBV7-8 with TRBJ2-3; TCRdb lists TRBD1, though no DNA is available to test this call. The CDR3 covers 15 residues. Looked up from germline, CDR1 is SGHVS and CDR2 is FQNEAQ. This CDR3 is CASSLRQGGTDTQYF.

The J gene is TRBJ2-4, the V gene TRBV28; TCRdb selects TRBD2, and the lack of DNA leaves this call unchecked. CDR3 length: 15 amino acids. The V gene's germline CDR1 is MDHEN and CDR2 SYDVKM. CDR3 in amino acids: CASSLYGGDQNIQYF.

V is TRBV27 and J is TRBJ2-7. The CDR3 runs to 16 residues. The V gene's germline CDR1 is MNHEY and CDR2 SMNVEV (reference sequence). The CDR3 region is CASSSRSIRNPYEQYF.

This chain connects TRBV28 to TRBJ2-1. The CDR3 consists of 14 residues. Per germline, CDR1 MDHEN and CDR2 SYDVKM. CDR3 residues: CASSLIGTSNEQFF.

This chain joins TRBV5-1 and TRBJ2-7. CDR1 and CDR2 (germline): SGHRS, YFSETQ. There are 13 residues in the CDR3. CDR3 in amino acids: CASSLGSNYEQYF.

The rearrangement links TRBV4-3 to TRBJ1-2; TCRdb reports TRBD1, a call that lacks DNA to check it against. The CDR3 sequence is 17 residues long. Germline V gives CDR1 LGHNA, CDR2 YSLEER. CDR3 sequence: CASSQDRTGITNYGYTF.

V usage is TRBV13 and J usage is TRBJ2-7; without DNA, the TCRdb call of TRBD1 cannot be checked. Germline assignment: CDR1 PRHDT and CDR2 FYEKMQ (reference sequence). This CDR3 is built from 14 residues. The CDR3 here is CASSFPYRSYEQYF.

J is TRBJ1-1 and V is TRBV27. The CDR3 length is 15 residues. CDR1 MNHEY and CDR2 SMNVEV come from the germline V gene (reference sequence). The CDR3 sequence is CASSSVPTVNTEAFF.

The rearrangement uses TRBV5-1 and TRBJ1-1. The germline V gene encodes CDR1 SGHRS and CDR2 YFSETQ. The CDR3 is 14 residues long. CDR3 in amino acids: CASSFETGNTEAFF. Using reference TRBV5-1 and TRBJ1-1 for the parts outside the CDR3, the full variable domain is KAGVTQTPRYLIKTRGQQVTLSCSPISGHRSVSWYQQTPGQGLQFLFEYFSETQRNKGNFPGRFSGRQFSNSRSEMNVSTLELGDSALYLCASSFETGNTEAFFGQGTRLTVV.

This sequence joins TRBV9 and TRBJ1-2. The germline V gene has CDR1 SGDLS and CDR2 YYNGEE. The CDR3 has 12 residues. CDR3: CASSGTNYGYTF. Supplemented by reference TRBV9 and TRBJ1-2, the full variable domain reads DSGVTQTPKHLITATGQRVTLRCSPRSGDLSVYWYQQSLDQGLQFLIQYYNGEERAKGNILERFSAQQFPDLHSELNLSSLELGDSALYFCASSGTNYGYTFGSGTRLTVV.

The gene calls are TRBV7-9 and TRBJ2-1; TCRdb lists TRBD1, though no DNA is available to test this call. This CDR3 has 16 amino acids. The germline gives CDR1 SEHNR, CDR2 FQNEAQ (reference sequence). CDR3 in amino acids: CASSEGPGTGLNEQFF.

This sequence joins TRBV12-3 or TRBV12-4 and TRBJ2-1; TCRdb returns TRBD2, unconfirmable since there is no DNA. The CDR3 is 12 amino acids. The CDR3 sequence is CASSSGFNEQFF.

The chain couples TRBV11-3 to TRBJ2-5; with no DNA, the TCRdb D assignment of TRBD2 cannot be verified. CDR1 and CDR2 from the germline V gene are SGHNT and YENEEA. CDR3 length: 18 residues. The CDR3: CASSSPSSMGEGGETQYF.

The gene calls are TRBV13 and TRBJ2-7. CDR1 PRHDT and CDR2 FYEKMQ come from the germline V gene (reference sequence). The CDR3 covers 11 residues. The CDR3 loop reads CASRSTYEQYF.

The V call is TRBV12-3 or TRBV12-4, the J call TRBJ2-7; TCRdb selects TRBD1, and the lack of DNA leaves this call unchecked. The CDR3 is made up of 17 amino acids. CDR3: CASSLLAGSTPSVEQYF.